One T cell receptor beta chain is described in this entry. What it binds is unknown. The record originates from a study of molecular identifiers for immune sequencing clone quantification. Overall study results and limits: Should identical TCR molecules share a barcode, the sizes of highly expanded clones could be underestimated.

With 8 bases removed from V and 10 bases from J, the gap between germline ends came to 6 bases. Looked up from germline, CDR1 is MNHEY and CDR2 is SVGEGT. The CDR3 is 9 amino acids. TCRdb independently ran MiXCR on the PCR reads; one entry per CDR3 protein. The data hold more than 550,000 distinct CDR3 sequences, with roughly 27% observed a single time. The chain couples TRBV6-2 or TRBV6-3 to TRBJ2-1, with no clear D. The sequenced sample consisted of naive CD8+ T cells from blood, with Jurkat cell RNA spiked in. Subset indicated: FACS-sorted CD8+CD4-CCR7+CD45RA+ naive T cells. This TCR was sampled from a human donor in good health. Some libraries in this study had Jurkat cell RNA spiked in. The CDR3, as DNA: TGTGCCAGCGGTTTAGAGCAGTTCTTC. The encoded protein is CASGLEQFF.